The clone carrying this T cell receptor (beta chain) was counted at least ten times. The data were obtained in a study of blood T cell repertoires in COVID-19. Study as a whole: Sites across the United States, Italy and Spain contributed samples from acute and convalescent COVID-19. T cells, B-cell-depleted T cells, or PBMCs supplied cDNA or gDNA.

Clones were read by immunoSEQ multiplex PCR, and TCRdb kept only the in-frame ones, dropping some. The repertoire holds about half a million clones, over 75% seen once, with roughly 3.2% in the top ten. The germline CDR1 and CDR2 sequences are SGHDT and YYEEEE. The CDR3 contains 14 residues. V was shortened by 3 bases and J by 1 base, with 10 bases between the two germline ends. Sequencing was carried out using peripheral blood. The TCR comes from a human donor in a cohort sampled during active COVID-19. V and J are TRBV5-6 and TRBJ2-5; D remains unclear. For the CDR3, the DNA is TGTGCCAGCAGCTCCACCGGGTTCCAAGAGACCCAGTACTTC. This sequence encodes CASSSTGFQETQYF.